One T cell receptor (beta chain) is described in this entry. Its antigen is still unknown. PCR was performed a second time for roughly 7 to 12 cycles using a sample-barcoded 5' primer and a J-beta primer mix. TCRdb reprocessed the 5' RACE reads with MiXCR, giving one entry per CDR3 protein. Of about 1 million distinct CDR3 sequences listed, roughly 45% are singletons. The sample is drawn from a study of blood T cells in healthy people across ages. V was cut by 4 bases and J by 6 bases, with 7 bases left in between. The CDR3 is made up of 12 amino acids. From germline, CDR1 is SGHVS and CDR2 FNYEAQ. Notes on the study in general: With naive T cell percentage, TCR beta diversity showed a strong correlation. Donors of long life had a larger count of naive CD4+ cells and greater diversity than aged donors.

Drawing of peripheral blood yielded 7.5 to 10 milliliters from each donor. Every sample gave at least 6 micrograms of total RNA when it was extracted. The chain employs TRBV7-6 and TRBJ2-1; D is unclear. This TCR was recovered from a woman between 55 and 75 years old in good health. The sequenced sample was blood. The CDR3 region has the DNA TGTGCCAGCAGCTACCAACTCAATGAGCAGTTCTTC. Residues: CASSYQLNEQFF.